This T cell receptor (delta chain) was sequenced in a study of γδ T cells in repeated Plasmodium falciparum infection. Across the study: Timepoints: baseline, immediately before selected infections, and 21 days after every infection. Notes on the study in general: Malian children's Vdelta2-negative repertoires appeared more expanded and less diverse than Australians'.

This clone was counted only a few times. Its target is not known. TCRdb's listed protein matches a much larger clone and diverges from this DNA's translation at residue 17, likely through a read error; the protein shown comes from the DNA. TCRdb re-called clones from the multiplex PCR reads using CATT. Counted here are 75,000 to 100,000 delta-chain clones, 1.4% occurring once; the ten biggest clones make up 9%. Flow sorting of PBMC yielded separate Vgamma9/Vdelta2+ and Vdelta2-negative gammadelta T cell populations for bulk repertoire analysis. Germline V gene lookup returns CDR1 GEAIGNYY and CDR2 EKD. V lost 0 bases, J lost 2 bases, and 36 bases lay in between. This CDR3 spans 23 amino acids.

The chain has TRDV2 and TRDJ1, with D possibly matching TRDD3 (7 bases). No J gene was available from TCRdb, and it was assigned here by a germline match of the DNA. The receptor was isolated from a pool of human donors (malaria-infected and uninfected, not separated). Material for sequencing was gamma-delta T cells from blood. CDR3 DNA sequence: TGTGCCTGTGACACCATTGACTCTTCCTGGAAGACTGGGGATGTTACGGTGACCGATAAACTCATCTTT. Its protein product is CACDTIDSSWKTGDVTVTDKLIF.